This TCR beta chain was sequenced for a study of blood T cell repertoires in COVID-19. Study details: From the United States, Italy and Spain came samples of acute and convalescent COVID-19. T cells, B-cell-depleted T cells, or PBMCs supplied cDNA or gDNA.

Trimming removed 3 bases from V and 1 base from J, with 24 bases in between. Germline CDR1 SQVTM, CDR2 ANQGSEA. This CDR3 region has 18 residues. Authors' methods: Estimated nucleated cell counts came from reference gene primer amplification. The protocol was immunoSEQ multiplex PCR, while the TCRdb copy is restricted to in-frame clones and leaves out a portion. The V and J calls and the clone size are those of that table, but D and trimming were determined from the DNA. Among approximately 190,000 clones listed, roughly 85% were seen once. The sequenced material came from peripheral blood. This sequence was found in a man in his sixties with active or convalescent COVID-19. This chain connects TRBV29-1 to TRBJ1-1; maybe TRBD1 (6 bases). This CDR3 is CSVDAVSGSRGKNTEAFF. CDR3 DNA: TGCAGCGTTGATGCGGTGTCAGGATCCAGGGGTAAGAACACTGAAGCTTTCTTT.